This T cell receptor beta chain was captured by sequencing in a study of T-cell memory formation after mild COVID-19. As for the study in general: The two donors had largely donor-specific TCR clusters.

Constant-segment primers were used for 5'RACE, and the resulting TCR alpha and TCR beta cDNA libraries carried sample barcodes and UMIs. Via MiXCR, TCRdb re-called the 5' RACE reads, giving one row per CDR3 protein. The sample includes some 410,000 distinct CDR3 sequences, under 25% of them seen just once. CDR1 LGHDT and CDR2 YNNKEL come from the germline V gene (reference sequence). The CDR3 is 14 amino acids. The V end was cut by 4 bases, the J end by 4 bases, with 12 bases between. The sequenced material came from PBMCs or a T cell subset sorted from them (not recorded which). The source of this sequence is an adult woman who had mild COVID-19 (a few samples of this study predate the infection). Cell type and time point are not known. V is TRBV3-1 and J is TRBJ2-3; D is undetermined. CDR3 in DNA: TGTGCCAGCAGCCGACTCTCGACACCAGATACGCAGTATTTT. It codes for CASSRLSTPDTQYF.